The present T cell receptor beta chain was sequenced within a study of T cells in Graves' hyperthyroidism and ophthalmopathy. The source material, RNA transcripts, was used to amplify TCR beta CDR3 regions. During a first-round RT-PCR of the TCR CDR3, the HTBI primer set was used. TCRdb analysed the multiplex PCR reads with MiXCR anew, one entry per CDR3 protein. The sample includes about 640,000 distinct CDR3 sequences, less than 25% of them seen just once. Sequencing was performed on blood. The clonotype originates from a man aged 30 to 39 with Graves' ophthalmopathy.

This chain's CDR3 is CASSDPGRKSAEAFF. CDR3 sequence (DNA): TGTGCCAGCAGTGATCCAGGGAGAAAGAGCGCTGAAGCTTTCTTT. V usage is TRBV6-2 or TRBV6-3 and J usage is TRBJ1-1; D possibly corresponds to TRBD1 (5 bases). Per germline, CDR1 MNHEY and CDR2 SVGEGT. V was cut by 5 bases and J by 6 bases, with 19 bases left in between. The CDR3 loop spans 15 amino acids.